Presented here are 10 T cell receptor beta chains from one specimen sequenced in a study of OX40 agonist ivuxolimab in advanced cancers. Measured with immunoSEQ multiplex PCR; TCRdb has only the in-frame clones, and not every one. The sample lists 55,000 to 80,000 clones, around 80% occurring once. The sample here was CD4+ or CD8+ T cells sorted from blood, taken in a trial of the OX40 agonist ivuxolimab. These receptor sequences come from an adult with an advanced solid tumor such as melanoma, head and neck, liver or kidney cancer.

The J gene is TRBJ2-1, the V gene TRBV11-3; 8 nucleotides match TRBD2. J gave up 2 bases and V 8 bases, and 8 bases lay outside the gene matches. From germline, CDR1 is SGHNT and CDR2 YENEEA. The CDR3 length is 15 residues. The CDR3 bases are TGTGCCAGCGGTCGTGGAGCGGGAGCCTACAATGAGCAGTTCTTC. It specifies CASGRGAGAYNEQFF.

V and J are TRBV6-5 and TRBJ2-1; 8 nucleotides match TRBD1. The CDR3 is 15 amino acids. Germline V gene sequence: CDR1 MNHEY, CDR2 SVGAGI. V was pared by 5 bases and J by 0 bases, with 3 bases of the junction left unmatched. This chain's CDR3 is CASSAGQGSYNEQFF. CDR3 nucleotides: TGTGCCAGCAGTGCTGGACAGGGCTCCTACAATGAGCAGTTCTTC.

This clone occurred once. In DNA, the CDR3 is TGTGCCAGCAGTGAGCCGACAGGCCCAAAGCAGTATTTT. Protein: CASSEPTGPKQYF. The chain is built from TRBV2 and TRBJ2-3; D may be TRBD1 (6 bases). V shed 3 bases and J shed 11 bases, with 15 bases lying between them. CDR3 length: 13 amino acids. Germline CDR1 SNHLY, CDR2 FYNNEI.

Only a few counts were recorded for this clone. The rearrangement links TRBV5-1 to TRBJ2-5, with 10 bases that match TRBD2. J gave up 7 bases and V 2 bases, and 8 bases lay outside the gene matches. The CDR3 consists of 15 residues. CDR1 is SGHRS, CDR2 YFSETQ, per germline. As DNA, the CDR3 is TGCGCCAGCAGCTTCGGGACTAGCGTTCGGGTGACCCAGTACTTC. Protein sequence: CASSFGTSVRVTQYF.

The rearrangement uses TRBV7-2 and TRBJ1-6; D call uncertain. V dropped 3 bases and J dropped 6 bases, with 3 bases sitting between them. CDR1 is SGHTA, CDR2 FQGNSA, per germline. The length of the CDR3 is 12 residues. This CDR3 is CASSFRNSPLHF. The CDR3 nucleotides are TGTGCCAGCAGCTTTCGTAATTCACCCCTCCACTTT.

The chain carries TRBV19 and TRBJ1-2, with 8 bases aligning to TRBD1. Germline V lookup: CDR1 LNHDA, CDR2 SQIVND (reference sequence). With 5 bases clipped from V and 7 bases from J, the junction kept 3 bases outside the gene matches. The CDR3 is 12 residues long. This CDR3 is CASSVQGGGYTF. The CDR3 coding sequence is TGTGCCAGTAGTGTACAGGGGGGTGGCTACACCTTC. The whole variable domain, remainder taken from reference TRBV19 and TRBJ1-2, is DGGITQSPKYLFRKEGQNVTLSCEQNLNHDAMYWYRQDPGQGLRLIYYSQIVNDFQKGDIAEGYSVSREKKESFPLTVTSAQKNPTAFYLCASSVQGGGYTFGSGTRLTVV.

In its sample, this clone was seen once. The J gene is TRBJ1-6, the V gene TRBV7-2; 8 bases are shared with TRBD1. This CDR3 spans 19 amino acids. Germline-derived CDR1 and CDR2 are SGHTA and FQGNSA. The ends lost 5 bases at V and 0 bases at J; junction bases unmatched: 12. The CDR3 DNA reads as TGTGCCAGCAGCCATACGGCATTACAGGGGGGCTCCTATAATTCACCCCTCCACTTT. This translates into CASSHTALQGGSYNSPLHF.

The chain is built from TRBV5-1 and TRBJ1-3; TRBD1 is a possible D gene (5 bases). CDR1 and CDR2 from the germline V gene are SGHRS and YFSETQ. This CDR3 region has 16 residues. V was cut by 5 bases and J by 0 bases, with 15 bases left in between. The CDR3 loop is CASRPGPTISGNTIYF. Here the CDR3 DNA reads TGCGCCAGCAGGCCGGGACCGACGATCTCTGGAAACACCATATATTTT.

This chain links TRBV18 with TRBJ2-2, with D unclear. The CDR3 is 14 residues long. Between the trimmed V and J ends, which lost 3 bases and 7 bases, there was a span of 12 bases. Germline assignment: CDR1 KGHSH and CDR2 LQKENI. This chain's CDR3 is CASSPGGIGGELFF. CDR3 bases: TGTGCCAGCTCACCGGGCGGAATAGGCGGGGAGCTGTTTTTT.

This chain connects TRBV7-7 to TRBJ1-1; no firm D call. V was pared by 5 bases and J by 0 bases, with 7 bases between. Per germline, CDR1 SSHAT and CDR2 FNYEAQ (reference sequence). This CDR3 is built from 13 residues. CDR3: CASSADLNTEAFF. The CDR3 DNA is TGTGCCAGCAGCGCCGACCTGAACACTGAAGCTTTCTTT.